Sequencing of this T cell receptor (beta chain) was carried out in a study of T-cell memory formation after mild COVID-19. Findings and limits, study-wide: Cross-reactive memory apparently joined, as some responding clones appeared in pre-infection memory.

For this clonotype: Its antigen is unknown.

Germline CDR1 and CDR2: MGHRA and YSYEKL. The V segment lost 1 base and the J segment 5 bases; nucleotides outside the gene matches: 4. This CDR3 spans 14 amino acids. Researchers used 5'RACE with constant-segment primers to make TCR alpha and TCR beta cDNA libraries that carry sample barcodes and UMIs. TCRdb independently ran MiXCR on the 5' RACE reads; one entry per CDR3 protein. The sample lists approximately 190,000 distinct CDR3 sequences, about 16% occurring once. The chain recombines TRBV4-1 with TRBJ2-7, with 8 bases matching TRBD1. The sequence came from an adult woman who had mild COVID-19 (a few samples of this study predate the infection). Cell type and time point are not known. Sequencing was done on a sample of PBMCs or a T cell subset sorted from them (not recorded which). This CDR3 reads CASSQGRGRNEQYF. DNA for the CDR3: TGCGCCAGCAGCCAAGGCAGGGGGCGGAACGAGCAGTACTTC.